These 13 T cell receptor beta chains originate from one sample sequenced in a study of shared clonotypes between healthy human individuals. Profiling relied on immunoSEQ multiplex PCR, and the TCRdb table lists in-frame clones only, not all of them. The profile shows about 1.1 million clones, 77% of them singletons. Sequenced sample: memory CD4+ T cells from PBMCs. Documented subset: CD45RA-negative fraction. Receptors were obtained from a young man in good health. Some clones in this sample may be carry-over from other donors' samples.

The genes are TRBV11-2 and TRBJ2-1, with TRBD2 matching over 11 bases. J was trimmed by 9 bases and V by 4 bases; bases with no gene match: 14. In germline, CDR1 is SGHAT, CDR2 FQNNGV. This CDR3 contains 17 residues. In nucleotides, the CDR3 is TGTGCCAGCAGCTCAACTAGCGGGAGAGGGGGTCTGAGTGAGCAGTTCTTC. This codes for CASSSTSGRGGLSEQFF.

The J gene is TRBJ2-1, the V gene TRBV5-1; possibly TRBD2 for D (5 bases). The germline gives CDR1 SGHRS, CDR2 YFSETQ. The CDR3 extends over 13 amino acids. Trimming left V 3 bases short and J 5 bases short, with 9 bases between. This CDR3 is CASSWKLDNEQFF. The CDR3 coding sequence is TGCGCCAGCAGCTGGAAACTAGACAATGAGCAGTTCTTC.

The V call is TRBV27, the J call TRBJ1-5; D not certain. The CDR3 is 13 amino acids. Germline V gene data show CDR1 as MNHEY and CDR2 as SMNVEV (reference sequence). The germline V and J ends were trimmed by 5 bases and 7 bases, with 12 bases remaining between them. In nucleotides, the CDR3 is TGTGCCAGCAGTAGGGTCGGCGGGCAGCCCCAGCATTTT. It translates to CASSRVGGQPQHF.

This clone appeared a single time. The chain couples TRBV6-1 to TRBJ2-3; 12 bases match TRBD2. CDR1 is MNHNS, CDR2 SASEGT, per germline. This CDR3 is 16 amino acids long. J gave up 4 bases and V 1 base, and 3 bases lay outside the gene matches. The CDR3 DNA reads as TGTGCCAGCAGTGAAGGACTAGCGGGAGTATCAGATACGCAGTATTTT. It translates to CASSEGLAGVSDTQYF.

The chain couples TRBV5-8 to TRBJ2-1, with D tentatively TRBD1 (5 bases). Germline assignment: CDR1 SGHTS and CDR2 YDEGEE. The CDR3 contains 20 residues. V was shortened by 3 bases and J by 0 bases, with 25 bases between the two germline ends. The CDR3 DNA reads TGTGCCAGCAGCTCTCTCAGGGCAGGAAACAACCAGGGCTCCTACAATGAGCAGTTCTTC. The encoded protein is CASSSLRAGNNQGSYNEQFF. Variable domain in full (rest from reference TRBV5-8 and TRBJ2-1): EAGVTQSPTHLIKTRGQQATLRCSPISGHTSVYWYQQALGLGLQFLLWYDEGEERNRGNFPPRFSGRQFPNYSSELNVNALELEDSALYLCASSSLRAGNNQGSYNEQFFGPGTRLTVL.

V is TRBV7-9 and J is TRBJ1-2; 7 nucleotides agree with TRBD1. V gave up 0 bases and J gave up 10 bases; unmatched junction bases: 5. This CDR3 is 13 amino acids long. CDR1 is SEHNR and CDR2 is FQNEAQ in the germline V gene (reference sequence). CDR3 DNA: TGTGCCAGCAGCTTAGCCAACAGGGGAGACTACACCTTC. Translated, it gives CASSLANRGDYTF.

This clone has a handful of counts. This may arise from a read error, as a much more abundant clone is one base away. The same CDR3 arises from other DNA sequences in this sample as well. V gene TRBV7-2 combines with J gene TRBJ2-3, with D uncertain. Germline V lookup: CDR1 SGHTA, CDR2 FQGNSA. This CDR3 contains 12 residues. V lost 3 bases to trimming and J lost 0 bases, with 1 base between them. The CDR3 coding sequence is TGTGCCAGCAGCTTCAGCACAGATACGCAGTATTTT. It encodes CASSFSTDTQYF.

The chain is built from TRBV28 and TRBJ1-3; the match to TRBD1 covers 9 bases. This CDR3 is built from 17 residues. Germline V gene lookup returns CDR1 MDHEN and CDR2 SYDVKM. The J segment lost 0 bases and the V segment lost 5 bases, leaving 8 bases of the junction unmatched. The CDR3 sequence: CASSPWTGEDSGNTIYF. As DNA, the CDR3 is TGTGCCAGCAGTCCTTGGACAGGGGAAGACTCTGGAAACACCATATATTTT.

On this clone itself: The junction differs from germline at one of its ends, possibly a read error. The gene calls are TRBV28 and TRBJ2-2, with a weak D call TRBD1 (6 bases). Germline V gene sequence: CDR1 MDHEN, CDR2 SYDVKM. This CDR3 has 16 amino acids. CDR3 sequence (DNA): TGTGCCAGCAGTCTCGCCGGACAGAGGAACCCCGGGGAGCTGTTTTTT. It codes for CASSLAGQRNPGELFF.

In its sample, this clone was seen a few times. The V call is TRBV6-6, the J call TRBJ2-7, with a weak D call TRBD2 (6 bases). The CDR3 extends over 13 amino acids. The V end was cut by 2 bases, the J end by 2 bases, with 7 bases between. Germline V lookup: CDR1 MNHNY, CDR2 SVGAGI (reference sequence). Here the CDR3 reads CASSYQRAYEQYF. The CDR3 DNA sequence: TGTGCCAGCAGTTACCAGCGGGCCTACGAGCAGTACTTC.

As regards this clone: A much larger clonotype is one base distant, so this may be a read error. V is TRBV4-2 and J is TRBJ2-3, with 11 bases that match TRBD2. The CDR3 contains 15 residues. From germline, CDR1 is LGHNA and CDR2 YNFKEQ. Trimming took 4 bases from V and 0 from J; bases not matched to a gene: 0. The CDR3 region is CASSRTSGSTDTQYF. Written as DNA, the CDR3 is TGTGCCAGCAGCCGGACTAGCGGGAGCACAGATACGCAGTATTTT.

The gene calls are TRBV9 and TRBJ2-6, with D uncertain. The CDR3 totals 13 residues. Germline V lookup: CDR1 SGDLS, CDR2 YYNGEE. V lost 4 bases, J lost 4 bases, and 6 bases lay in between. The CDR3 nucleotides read TGTGCCAGCAGCTACCTGGGGGCCAACGTCCTGACTTTC. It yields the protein CASSYLGANVLTF.

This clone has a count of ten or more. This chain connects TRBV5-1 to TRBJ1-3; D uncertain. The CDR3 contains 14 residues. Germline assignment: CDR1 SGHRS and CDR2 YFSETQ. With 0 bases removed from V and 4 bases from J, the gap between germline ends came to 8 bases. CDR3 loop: CASSLDTAGNTIYF. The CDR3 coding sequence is TGCGCCAGCAGCTTGGACACCGCCGGAAACACCATATATTTT.